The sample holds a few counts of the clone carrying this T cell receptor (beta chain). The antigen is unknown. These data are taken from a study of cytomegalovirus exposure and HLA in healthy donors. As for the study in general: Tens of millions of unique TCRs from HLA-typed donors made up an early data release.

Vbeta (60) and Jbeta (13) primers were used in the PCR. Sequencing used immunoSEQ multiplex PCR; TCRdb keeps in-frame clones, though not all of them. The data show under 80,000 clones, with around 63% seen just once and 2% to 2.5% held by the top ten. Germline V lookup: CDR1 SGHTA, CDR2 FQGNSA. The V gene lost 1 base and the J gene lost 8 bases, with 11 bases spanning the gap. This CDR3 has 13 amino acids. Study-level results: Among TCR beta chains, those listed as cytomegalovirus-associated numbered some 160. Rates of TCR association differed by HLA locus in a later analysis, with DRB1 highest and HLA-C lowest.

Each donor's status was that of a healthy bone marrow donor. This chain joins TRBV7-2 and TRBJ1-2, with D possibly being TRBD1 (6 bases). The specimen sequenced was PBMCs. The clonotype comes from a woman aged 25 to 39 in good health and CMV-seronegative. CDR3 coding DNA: TGTGCCAGCAGCTTAGGAACAGGGTACGGCTACACCTTC. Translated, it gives CASSLGTGYGYTF.